Following are 28 T cell receptor beta chains from one sample sequenced in a study of OX40 agonist ivuxolimab in advanced cancers. Measured with immunoSEQ multiplex PCR; TCRdb has only the in-frame clones, and not every one. The sample contains roughly 86,000 clones, 80% to 95% of which appear only once. This sample comprised CD4+ or CD8+ T cells sorted from blood, obtained in a trial of the OX40 agonist ivuxolimab. The source of these receptors is an adult with an advanced solid tumor such as melanoma, head and neck, liver or kidney cancer.

This chain connects TRBV11-2 to TRBJ2-3; tentatively, D is TRBD1 (7 bases). The CDR3 runs to 15 residues. V lost 5 bases, J lost 0 bases, and 12 bases lay in between. Germline V lookup: CDR1 SGHAT, CDR2 FQNNGV. The CDR3 DNA is TGTGCCAGCAGCGCGGGACAGCTAAGCACAGATACGCAGTATTTT. Residues: CASSAGQLSTDTQYF. Full variable domain (outside the CDR3, taken from reference TRBV11-2 and TRBJ2-3): EAGVAQSPRYKIIEKRQSVAFWCNPISGHATLYWYQQILGQGPKLLIQFQNNGVVDDSQLPKDRFSAERLKGVDSTLKIQPAKLEDSAVYLCASSAGQLSTDTQYFGPGTRLTVL.

Regarding this clone: Distinct nucleotide sequences in the sample also encode this CDR3. The V and J genes are TRBV7-9 and TRBJ2-7, with TRBD2 matching 12 bases. Germline CDR1 is SEHNR and CDR2 is FQNEAQ (reference sequence). This CDR3 is built from 15 residues. The junction had 1 base not matched to a gene; V was cut back by 0 bases and J by 4 bases. Written as DNA, the CDR3 is TGTGCCAGCAGCTTAGCCGGGACTAGCGGGTACGAGCAGTACTTC. As protein: CASSLAGTSGYEQYF.

The chain employs TRBV7-3 and TRBJ2-2, with 10 bases lining up with TRBD1. Germline values: CDR1 SGHTA, CDR2 FQGTGA. The CDR3 length is 17 residues. J lost 0 bases, V lost 6 bases, and 7 bases had no gene match. The CDR3 bases are TGTGCCAGCAGACAGACAGGGGGCTCTTCGAACACCGGGGAGCTGTTTTTT. Translated, it gives CASRQTGGSSNTGELFF.

The chain employs TRBV9 and TRBJ1-3; 7 bases line up with TRBD1. Germline lookup yields CDR1 SGDLS and CDR2 YYNGEE. V lost 4 bases to trimming and J lost 0 bases; unmatched junction nucleotides: 7. This CDR3 has 16 amino acids. CDR3 sequence (DNA): TGTGCCAGCAGCCAATCGACAGGGCTCTCTGGAAACACCATATATTTT. Translated, it gives CASSQSTGLSGNTIYF.

This sequence joins TRBV28 and TRBJ2-7, with D unclear. With 5 bases removed from V and 6 bases from J, the gap between germline ends came to 20 bases. CDR1 MDHEN and CDR2 SYDVKM come from the germline V gene. The CDR3 totals 15 residues. CDR3 DNA sequence: TGTGCCAGCAGTCCCCCCCTGATCCTTACAACCGAGCAGTACTTC. It codes for CASSPPLILTTEQYF.

The V call is TRBV2, the J call TRBJ1-2; D is unresolved. V was cut by 3 bases and J by 4 bases, with 12 bases left in between. CDR1 is SNHLY and CDR2 is FYNNEI in the germline V gene. The CDR3 has 14 amino acids. As DNA, the CDR3 is TGTGCCAGCAGTGACGGCCATTTCCTCTATGGCTACACCTTC. As protein: CASSDGHFLYGYTF.

J is TRBJ2-5 and V is TRBV5-1; D may correspond to TRBD1 or TRBD2 (6 bases each). V lost 5 bases and J lost 0, with 8 bases in between. CDR1 is SGHRS and CDR2 is YFSETQ in the germline V gene. The CDR3 has 13 residues. In DNA, the CDR3 is TGCGCCAGCAGGCGGGACAACCAAGAGACCCAGTACTTC. This translates into CASRRDNQETQYF.

The chain uses TRBV2 and TRBJ2-3; 9 bases are shared with TRBD1. V lost 6 bases to trimming and J lost 1 base; unmatched junction nucleotides: 8. In germline, CDR1 is SNHLY, CDR2 FYNNEI. The CDR3 runs 16 residues. The CDR3 DNA reads as TGTGCCAGCAGCCCACAGGGGGCGGTGGGCACAGATACGCAGTATTTT. As protein: CASSPQGAVGTDTQYF.

The chain combines TRBV5-6 with TRBJ2-3; no reliable D call. Trimming stripped 6 bases from V and 4 bases from J, with 18 bases between. This CDR3 spans 15 amino acids. In germline, CDR1 is SGHDT, CDR2 YYEEEE. As DNA, the CDR3 is TGTGCCAGCATCTTCTCGACAAATTTCCCAGATACGCAGTATTTT. It encodes CASIFSTNFPDTQYF. Together with reference TRBV5-6 and TRBJ2-3, the CDR3 gives the full variable domain: DAGVTQSPTHLIKTRGQQVTLRCSPKSGHDTVSWYQQALGQGPQFIFQYYEEEERQRGNFPDRFSGHQFPNYSSELNVNALLLGDSALYLCASIFSTNFPDTQYFGPGTRLTVL.

This rearrangement joins TRBV30 to TRBJ2-7; D is unresolved. CDR3 size: 14 residues. Germline-derived CDR1 and CDR2 are GTSNPN and SVGIG (reference sequence). V was cut by 2 bases and J by 0 bases, with 11 bases left in between. The CDR3 loop is CAWSSIPSSYEQYF. The CDR3 DNA sequence: TGTGCCTGGAGTTCAATCCCGAGCTCCTACGAGCAGTACTTC.

The chain recombines TRBV6-1 with TRBJ2-7; possibly TRBD2 for D (7 bases). This CDR3 is 14 amino acids long. Looked up from germline, CDR1 is MNHNS and CDR2 is SASEGT. The ends were cut back, 11 bases at V and 4 bases at J, with 21 bases in the middle. CDR3 residues: CAAVRRGARYEQYF. The CDR3 nucleotides read TGTGCCGCCGTCCGCCGGGGGGCGCGGTACGAGCAGTACTTC.

The V gene is TRBV6-5, the J gene TRBJ1-1; TRBD1 agrees at 8 bases. Germline CDR1 and CDR2: MNHEY and SVGAGI. V trimming: 8 bases; J trimming: 0 bases; junction bases outside the gene matches: 5. This CDR3 region has 14 residues. The CDR3 DNA reads TGTGCCAGCCGGACAGGGCGTATGAACACTGAAGCTTTCTTT. It is translated as CASRTGRMNTEAFF.

V gene TRBV30 combines with J gene TRBJ2-5; 8 bases agree with TRBD1. CDR3 length equals 14 residues. Germline-derived CDR1 and CDR2 are GTSNPN and SVGIG (reference sequence). The junction had 14 bases not matched to a gene; V was cut back by 3 bases and J by 11 bases. CDR3: CAWRSGGNQLEQYF. The CDR3 nucleotides are TGTGCCTGGAGGTCAGGGGGCAACCAGCTGGAGCAGTACTTC.

This clone was recorded a few times. J is TRBJ2-1 and V is TRBV2; 10 bases match TRBD1. The ends lost 4 bases at V and 3 bases at J; junction bases unmatched: 3. This CDR3 has 15 amino acids. Germline V lookup: CDR1 SNHLY, CDR2 FYNNEI. For the CDR3, the DNA is TGTGCCAGCAGTGGACAGGGGGCTAGCTACAATGAGCAGTTCTTC. This translates into CASSGQGASYNEQFF.

This chain links TRBV28 with TRBJ2-3; 9 bases align to TRBD2. The CDR3 length is 17 residues. CDR1 MDHEN and CDR2 SYDVKM come from the germline V gene. The V segment lost 4 bases and the J segment 2 bases; nucleotides outside the gene matches: 10. Here the CDR3 DNA reads TGTGCCAGCAGTTCCCCCTCGCTAGCGGGGCCCACAGATACGCAGTATTTT. Residues: CASSSPSLAGPTDTQYF.

The chain joins TRBV28 to TRBJ2-6; D is tentatively TRBD1 or TRBD2 (5 bases each). Germline V lookup: CDR1 MDHEN, CDR2 SYDVKM. Deletions cut 9 bases from V and 4 bases from J, with 13 bases between. CDR3 size: 14 residues. The DNA of the CDR3 is TGTGCCAGTCGAGGGGAACCCGGGGCCAACGTCCTGACTTTC. Translating it yields CASRGEPGANVLTF.

The chain employs TRBV5-1 and TRBJ2-2, with 9 bases lining up with TRBD2. This CDR3 region has 15 residues. Germline CDR1 SGHRS, CDR2 YFSETQ. V shed 4 bases, J shed 5 bases, and the junction held 6 bases outside the gene matches. The DNA of the CDR3 is TGCGCCAGCAGCGGACTAGCGCCTATTACCGGGGAGCTGTTTTTT. Protein sequence: CASSGLAPITGELFF.

The chain combines TRBV5-1 with TRBJ2-1, with D perhaps TRBD2 (5 bases). CDR3 length: 15 amino acids. The germline V gene has CDR1 SGHRS and CDR2 YFSETQ. Trimming shortened V by 3 bases and J by 0 bases, and 10 bases separated the two germline ends. The chain's CDR3 is CASSYNAGSYNEQFF. CDR3 bases: TGCGCCAGCAGCTATAACGCGGGCTCCTACAATGAGCAGTTCTTC.

The CDR3 loop reads CASSFTYEQYF. The DNA for the CDR3 is TGTGCCAGCAGTTTCACCTACGAGCAGTACTTC. The rearrangement uses TRBV6-1 and TRBJ2-7; D uncertain. Trimming removed 5 bases at V and 2 bases at J, with 4 bases between. The CDR3 runs to 11 residues. Germline V gene data show CDR1 as MNHNS and CDR2 as SASEGT.

This chain links TRBV19 with TRBJ2-7, with 8 bases aligning to TRBD2. The germline V gene encodes CDR1 LNHDA and CDR2 SQIVND (reference sequence). The CDR3 loop spans 14 amino acids. V lost 9 bases, J lost 6 bases, and 13 bases stayed unmatched. This CDR3 is CASMPGGLAGEQYF. CDR3 coding DNA: TGTGCCAGCATGCCTGGTGGACTAGCAGGCGAGCAGTACTTC.

The chain uses TRBV9 and TRBJ2-1, with 10 positions matching TRBD1. CDR3 length equals 17 residues. Germline V gene sequence: CDR1 SGDLS, CDR2 YYNGEE. V dropped 0 bases and J dropped 6; count of bases not matched to a gene: 9. The chain's CDR3 is CASSVAPTGGASNEQFF. The CDR3 DNA reads TGTGCCAGCAGCGTAGCTCCGACAGGGGGCGCGAGCAATGAGCAGTTCTTC. Complete variable domain (other parts from reference TRBV9 and TRBJ2-1): DSGVTQTPKHLITATGQRVTLRCSPRSGDLSVYWYQQSLDQGLQFLIQYYNGEERAKGNILERFSAQQFPDLHSELNLSSLELGDSALYFCASSVAPTGGASNEQFFGPGTRLTVL.

The J gene is TRBJ2-3, the V gene TRBV5-4; possibly TRBD1 or TRBD2 for D (6 bases each). Looked up from germline, CDR1 is SGHNT and CDR2 is YYREEE (reference sequence). V dropped 2 bases and J dropped 2 bases, with 12 bases sitting between them. This CDR3 comprises 15 residues. CDR3 bases: TGTGCCAGCAGCTTAGAGGGGGGACTCACAGATACGCAGTATTTT. Translating it yields CASSLEGGLTDTQYF.

The genes are TRBV15 and TRBJ2-1; D not resolved. V lost 0 bases and J 0 bases, leaving 12 bases between the germline ends. The germline V gene encodes CDR1 LNHNV and CDR2 YYDKDF (reference sequence). The CDR3 extends over 17 amino acids. CDR3 sequence: CATSREGLRTSYNEQFF. The DNA of the CDR3 is TGTGCCACCAGCAGAGAAGGTTTGAGAACCTCCTACAATGAGCAGTTCTTC.

This clone appeared once. Written as DNA, the CDR3 is TGTGCCAGCAGCCTTCGACAGGGCGACAACACCGGGGAGCTGTTTTTT. Residues: CASSLRQGDNTGELFF. The chain recombines TRBV5-4 with TRBJ2-2; 7 bases line up with TRBD1. The CDR3 covers 16 residues. The V segment lost 4 bases and the J segment 2 bases; nucleotides outside the gene matches: 8. Germline loops: CDR1 SGHNT, CDR2 YYREEE (reference sequence).

As to this clone: The same CDR3 is also encoded by other DNA sequences in this sample. V is TRBV2 and J is TRBJ2-2; D tentatively reads TRBD1 or TRBD2 (5 bases each). Germline loops: CDR1 SNHLY, CDR2 FYNNEI. The length of the CDR3 is 12 residues. V lost 6 bases, J lost 5 bases, and 7 bases lay in between. The CDR3 loop is CASRGETGELFF. The CDR3 nucleotides read TGTGCCAGCAGAGGGGAGACCGGGGAGCTGTTTTTT.

To note about this clone: One end of the junction fails to match germline, which may point to a read error. This chain connects TRBV7-7 to TRBJ2-3, with TRBD2 matching over 12 bases. The length of the CDR3 is 17 residues. Germline lookup yields CDR1 SSHAT and CDR2 FNYEAQ (reference sequence). CDR3 DNA sequence: TGTGCTAGCAGCTTAGGTCGTACTAGCGGGGGGATGGATACGCAGTATTTT. Its protein is CASSLGRTSGGMDTQYF.

The chain is built from TRBV28 and TRBJ1-2; 8 bases are a match to TRBD1. V shed 7 bases and J 9 bases; nucleotides not matched to a gene: 13. The CDR3 is 14 residues long. Germline values: CDR1 MDHEN, CDR2 SYDVKM. The CDR3 sequence is CASTLGSGGGSYTF. The CDR3 DNA follows: TGTGCCAGCACTCTGGGCTCAGGGGGCGGGAGCTACACCTTC.

The V call is TRBV7-6, the J call TRBJ2-6; no firm D call. The CDR3 totals 16 residues. The V end lost 1 base, the J end lost 2 bases, and 9 bases lay between the germline ends. The germline V gene has CDR1 SGHVS and CDR2 FNYEAQ. CDR3 bases: TGTGCCAGCAGCTTAGATGGCGCTACTGGGGCCAACGTCCTGACTTTC. It translates to CASSLDGATGANVLTF.